The entry below gives a single T cell receptor (beta chain) sequence along with its context. This sample was included in a study of shared T cell receptors in the human thymus. This table comes from immunoSEQ multiplex PCR, and its TCRdb copy is limited to in-frame clones, with some not included. In the table there are hundreds of thousands of clones, over 75% of which are singletons. Trimming cost V 3 bases and J 14 bases; bases outside gene matches: 4. The CDR3 loop spans 11 amino acids. From germline, CDR1 is SGHNT and CDR2 YYREEE (reference sequence). The same data also contributed to another study, on human thymus T cells. This second study notes: Donors were healthy Finnish babies undergoing corrective operations for congenital heart defects. Thymus was obtained from resections taken during corrective heart surgery. The authors found apparently biased V and J gene usage in thymic and blood repertoires.

The sequence derives from a boy in the first two years of life with a congenital heart defect. The sequencing input was thymocytes. V gene TRBV5-4 combines with J gene TRBJ2-5; 10 bases map to TRBD2. The CDR3 loop is CASSSGTSDYF. The CDR3 bases are TGTGCCAGCAGCTCCGGGACTAGCGATTACTTC.